The 27 T cell receptor beta chains listed next were all sequenced from one sample in a study of T cell responses to AZD1222 COVID-19 vaccine. Profiled with immunoSEQ multiplex PCR; TCRdb holds only in-frame clones, not every one. In the table there are roughly 150,000 clones, 80% to 95% of which are singletons. The sample consisted of peripheral blood, taken on day 0 of AZD1222 vaccination. Source of these receptors: an adult in good health.

The chain couples TRBV5-4 to TRBJ1-1, with D maybe TRBD1 (6 bases). Germline CDR1 reads SGHNT; CDR2 reads YYREEE (reference sequence). V lost 4 bases and J lost 5, with 21 bases in between. The CDR3 is 16 residues long. The CDR3 sequence: CASSPGTRGRRTEAFF. In nucleotides, the CDR3 is TGTGCCAGCAGCCCGGGGACCAGGGGCAGGCGGACTGAAGCTTTCTTT.

The chain links TRBV13 to TRBJ1-1, with 10 bases lining up with TRBD1. The CDR3 totals 18 residues. CDR1 and CDR2 (germline): PRHDT, FYEKMQ (reference sequence). Trimming removed 4 bases from V and 0 bases from J; junction bases left unmatched: 11. CDR3 sequence (DNA): TGTGCCAGCAGCTCGCGACAGGGGGCTCTTAGGGTGAACACTGAAGCTTTCTTT. Amino acid sequence: CASSSRQGALRVNTEAFF.

The V gene is TRBV7-2, the J gene TRBJ2-7; 8 bases are shared with TRBD1. The germline V gene has CDR1 SGHTA and CDR2 FQGNSA. CDR3 size: 14 residues. J gave up 1 base and V 1 base, and 0 bases lay outside the gene matches. In DNA form, the CDR3 reads TGTGCCAGCAGCTTAGACAGGGGGTCCTACGAGCAGTACTTC. Residues: CASSLDRGSYEQYF.

The chain uses TRBV21-1 and TRBJ1-2; the table names TRBD1, a call not compared with the DNA. TRBV21-1 is deemed a pseudogene. CDR3 length: 15 amino acids. The CDR3 DNA sequence: TGTGCTCCGTTAGGGAAGGACAGGGGAAGGCATGGCTACACCTTC. Residues: CAPLGKDRGRHGYTF.

This chain joins TRBV27 and TRBJ1-5; 8 bases agree with TRBD1. V shed 5 bases, J shed 4 bases, and the junction held 4 bases outside the gene matches. The CDR3 is made up of 14 amino acids. Germline CDR1 MNHEY, CDR2 SMNVEV (reference sequence). The CDR3 DNA reads as TGTGCCAGCAGTCGACAGGGGTGGAATCAGCCCCAGCATTTT. Its translation is CASSRQGWNQPQHF.

J is TRBJ1-1 and V is TRBV19; D is ambiguous. V dropped 3 bases and J dropped 8 bases, with 13 bases sitting between them. Per the germline V gene, CDR1 is LNHDA and CDR2 is SQIVND (reference sequence). The CDR3 contains 13 residues. CDR3 in amino acids: CASSILTGREAFF. The CDR3 coding sequence is TGTGCCAGTAGTATCCTTACGGGGAGGGAAGCTTTCTTT.

This clone is a singleton in its sample. J is TRBJ1-1 and V is TRBV7-9, with no clear D. The CDR3 consists of 16 residues. Trimming shortened V by 3 bases and J by 1 base, and 15 bases separated the two germline ends. The germline CDR1 and CDR2 sequences are SEHNR and FQNEAQ (reference sequence). CDR3 nucleotide sequence: TGTGCCAGCAGCTTTGCACAAGACGTTACGAACACTGAAGCTTTCTTT. Its protein product is CASSFAQDVTNTEAFF.

The chain is built from TRBV5-1 and TRBJ2-6; D not resolved. This CDR3 is 15 amino acids long. CDR1 and CDR2 from the germline V gene are SGHRS and YFSETQ. Trimming cost V 2 bases and J 0 bases, with 6 bases left between them. The chain's CDR3 is CASSFEPSGANVLTF. The CDR3 region has the DNA TGCGCCAGCAGCTTCGAGCCCTCTGGGGCCAACGTCCTGACTTTC. The full variable domain, completed using reference TRBV5-1 and TRBJ2-6, is KAGVTQTPRYLIKTRGQQVTLSCSPISGHRSVSWYQQTPGQGLQFLFEYFSETQRNKGNFPGRFSGRQFSNSRSEMNVSTLELGDSALYLCASSFEPSGANVLTFGAGSRLTVL.

The chain employs TRBV5-1 and TRBJ2-1; 8 nucleotides match TRBD1. Germline V gene sequence: CDR1 SGHRS, CDR2 YFSETQ. Losses at the gene ends were 0 bases for V and 8 bases for J; bases not matched to a gene: 7. The CDR3 is made up of 15 amino acids. The CDR3 sequence is CASSLAGQGIDEQFF. Written as DNA, the CDR3 is TGCGCCAGCAGCTTGGCTGGACAGGGAATCGATGAGCAGTTCTTC.

The V call is TRBV7-9, the J call TRBJ1-1, with TRBD1 as a possible D gene (6 bases). Trimming shortened V by 0 bases and J by 2 bases, and 13 bases separated the two germline ends. There are 16 residues in the CDR3. Germline V gene data show CDR1 as SEHNR and CDR2 as FQNEAQ (reference sequence). CDR3 sequence reads: CASSLAGGRGNTEAFF. The CDR3 region has the DNA TGTGCCAGCAGCTTAGCGGGGGGCAGGGGAAACACTGAAGCTTTCTTT.

V is TRBV4-1 and J is TRBJ1-6; a possible D gene is TRBD1 (5 bases). The length of the CDR3 is 15 residues. The germline CDR1 and CDR2 sequences are MGHRA and YSYEKL. Trimming removed 1 base at V and 13 bases at J, with 17 bases between. The CDR3 spells CASSQGKGSQVPLHF. The CDR3 coding sequence is TGCGCCAGCAGCCAAGGCAAGGGGAGTCAAGTCCCCCTCCACTTT.

This chain uses TRBV6-5 with TRBJ2-6, with 9 bases that match TRBD1. The CDR3 runs to 15 residues. V lost 8 bases to trimming and J lost 0 bases; unmatched junction nucleotides: 2. Germline CDR1 is MNHEY and CDR2 is SVGAGI. The CDR3 nucleotides read TGTGCCAGCGGGACAGGGAACTCTGGGGCCAACGTCCTGACTTTC. It specifies CASGTGNSGANVLTF.

V usage is TRBV9 and J usage is TRBJ1-2, with D possibly matching TRBD1 (5 bases). Germline assignment: CDR1 SGDLS and CDR2 YYNGEE. This CDR3 is built from 13 residues. V lost 3 bases and J 8 bases, leaving 14 bases between the germline ends. CDR3 amino acids: CASSEGTVNGYTF. The DNA of the CDR3 is TGTGCCAGCAGCGAAGGGACGGTGAACGGCTACACCTTC.

This sequence joins TRBV5-1 and TRBJ2-2; 9 positions agree with TRBD2. Germline loops: CDR1 SGHRS, CDR2 YFSETQ. This CDR3 is 15 amino acids long. The V segment lost 4 bases and the J segment 2 bases; nucleotides outside the gene matches: 3. CDR3 nucleotide sequence: TGCGCCAGCAGCGAGACTAGCGGAAACACCGGGGAGCTGTTTTTT. It translates to CASSETSGNTGELFF.

The genes are TRBV11-2 and TRBJ2-7; D perhaps matches TRBD2 (5 bases). The V end lost 2 bases, the J end lost 9 bases, and 17 bases lay between the germline ends. Germline-derived CDR1 and CDR2 are SGHAT and FQNNGV. The CDR3 loop spans 14 amino acids. DNA of the CDR3: TGTGCCAGCAGCTTACCGACAAGCGGCTCACGGCAGTACTTC. Its protein is CASSLPTSGSRQYF.

The chain has TRBV15 and TRBJ2-7; D is ambiguous. Trimming left V 4 bases short and J 3 bases short, with 16 bases between. CDR3 length equals 15 residues. Germline V gives CDR1 LNHNV, CDR2 YYDKDF (reference sequence). CDR3: CATSTRHYGFYEQYF. In nucleotides, the CDR3 is TGTGCCACCAGCACGAGACATTATGGGTTCTACGAGCAGTACTTC.

The chain is built from TRBV6-6 and TRBJ1-5; 7 bases map to TRBD1. The CDR3 contains 16 residues. The germline CDR1 and CDR2 sequences are MNHNY and SVGAGI (reference sequence). With 2 bases clipped from V and 3 bases from J, the junction kept 7 bases outside the gene matches. CDR3: CASSYPPGQNNQPQHF. As DNA, the CDR3 is TGTGCCAGCAGTTACCCGCCGGGACAGAACAATCAGCCCCAGCATTTT.

J is TRBJ1-5 and V is TRBV7-4, with D possibly being TRBD1 (6 bases). CDR3 length: 13 residues. Germline-derived CDR1 and CDR2 are SGHVT and SQSDAQ. Trimming removed 5 bases from V and 11 bases from J, with 16 bases in between. CDR3 sequence reads: CASSANRVGTQHF. CDR3 in DNA: TGTGCCAGCAGCGCAAACAGGGTCGGGACCCAGCATTTT.

This rearrangement joins TRBV5-1 to TRBJ2-1, with TRBD1 matching over 10 bases. Germline-derived CDR1 and CDR2 are SGHRS and YFSETQ. Trimming took 4 bases from V and 8 from J; bases not matched to a gene: 6. This CDR3 is built from 14 residues. The CDR3 loop is CASSTRQGAHEQFF. The CDR3 region has the DNA TGCGCCAGCAGCACCCGACAGGGGGCCCATGAGCAGTTCTTC.

The V call is TRBV6-1, the J call TRBJ2-5, with 7 bases identical to TRBD2. Germline values: CDR1 MNHNS, CDR2 SASEGT. The V gene end was trimmed by 1 base and the J gene end by 4 bases; junction bases not matched to a gene: 6. The CDR3 is 15 amino acids. The chain's CDR3 is CASSEEVRGGETQYF. The CDR3 DNA follows: TGTGCCAGCAGTGAAGAGGTTCGCGGGGGAGAGACCCAGTACTTC.

V is TRBV9 and J is TRBJ2-7, with D unclear. CDR1 and CDR2 from the germline V gene are SGDLS and YYNGEE. The CDR3 is 15 residues long. V lost 3 bases to trimming and J lost 3 bases, with 16 bases between them. The CDR3 DNA is TGTGCCAGCAGCGAACAACCTCATCCACGCTACGAGCAGTACTTC. This codes for CASSEQPHPRYEQYF.

This clone has just one count. The V and J genes are TRBV7-9 and TRBJ2-3; a weak D match, TRBD2 (6 bases). Trimming cost V 1 base and J 12 bases, with 17 bases left between them. The length of the CDR3 is 14 residues. CDR1 SEHNR and CDR2 FQNEAQ come from the germline V gene (reference sequence). For the CDR3, the DNA is TGTGCCAGCAGCTTAGAACTAGCAGGAGTCCCCCAGTATTTT. This encodes CASSLELAGVPQYF.

The chain has TRBV5-1 and TRBJ1-2, with D uncertain. V shed 5 bases and J shed 3 bases, with 14 bases lying between them. Germline V gene lookup returns CDR1 SGHRS and CDR2 YFSETQ. The CDR3 runs 14 residues. CDR3 in amino acids: CASRVSASDYGYTF. CDR3 nucleotide sequence: TGCGCCAGCAGGGTCTCGGCTTCGGACTATGGCTACACCTTC.

This chain links TRBV19 with TRBJ1-1; D not resolved. Looked up from germline, CDR1 is LNHDA and CDR2 is SQIVND (reference sequence). V lost 5 bases to trimming and J lost 1 base, with 11 bases between them. The CDR3 has 14 amino acids. The CDR3 sequence is CASSWRRENTEAFF. In DNA form, the CDR3 reads TGTGCCAGTAGTTGGAGACGGGAGAACACTGAAGCTTTCTTT.

This clone was seen just once. V is TRBV6-5 and J is TRBJ1-4; 7 bases align to TRBD1. The CDR3 loop spans 15 amino acids. With V trimmed by 2 bases and J by 6 bases, 6 bases remained unmatched. Germline V gene data show CDR1 as MNHEY and CDR2 as SVGAGI. In nucleotides, the CDR3 is TGTGCCAGCAGTTACGGGGACAGCCGATATGAAAAACTGTTTTTT. This codes for CASSYGDSRYEKLFF.

This clone was detected only once. The chain recombines TRBV11-2 with TRBJ2-7; no firm D call. Germline V gives CDR1 SGHAT, CDR2 FQNNGV. Deletions cut 6 bases from V and 1 base from J, with 10 bases between. This CDR3 is built from 13 residues. CDR3 sequence (DNA): TGTGCCAGCAGTCACGACATTTCCTACGAGCAGTACTTC. This translates into CASSHDISYEQYF.

The CDR3 sequence: CASSQSTDYNEKLFF. In DNA, the CDR3 is TGTGCCAGCAGTCAGTCAACGGATTATAATGAAAAACTGTTTTTT. V and J are TRBV6-5 and TRBJ1-4, with unresolved D. There are 15 residues in the CDR3. V was cut by 5 bases and J by 4 bases, with 14 bases left in between. Germline assignment: CDR1 MNHEY and CDR2 SVGAGI.